The rows below give T cell receptor beta chains drawn from one sample of a study of Ad26.COV2.S vaccination and SARS-CoV-2 variants. Method: immunoSEQ multiplex PCR; TCRdb's copy keeps in-frame clones and lacks some. The sample includes 300,000 to 400,000 clones, about 89% seen only once; the top ten take approximately 5%. Sequencing used peripheral blood, obtained in a trial of Ad26.COV2.S vaccine versus placebo. These receptors originate from a person between 18 and 59 years old who received the Ad26.COV2.S COVID-19 vaccine or a placebo. Each CDR3 is given with its conserved first and last residue. Fields, in order: clone size, V gene, J gene, D gene, CDR3 DNA, CDR3 protein. A D gene is named only where the DNA matches it firmly. Expanded clones get a size class; other rows say once, few or many, or leave the size out.

NA	TRBV28	TRBJ1-1	NA	TGTGCCAGCAGTTTATCACAGAAGAACACTGAAGCTTTCTTT	CASSLSQKNTEAFF
once	TRBV7-9	TRBJ2-5	TRBD1	TGTGCCAGCAGCCGCAGACAGGGGAAAGAGACCCAGTACTTC	CASSRRQGKETQYF
NA	TRBV7-2	TRBJ2-3	NA	TGTGCCAGCAGCCGGCCTAGCACAGATACGCAGTATTTT	CASSRPSTDTQYF
NA	TRBV10-3	TRBJ2-3	NA	TGTGCCATCAGTGAGGGCGTCAGCACAGATACGCAGTATTTT	CAISEGVSTDTQYF
NA	TRBV7-7	TRBJ2-1	TRBD2	TGTGCCAGCACGGCTAGCGGGAGCAATGAGCAGTTCTTC	CASTASGSNEQFF
NA	TRBV2	TRBJ2-1	TRBD2	TGTGCCAGCCTAGGGACTAGCGGCAATGAGCAGTTCTTC	CASLGTSGNEQFF
NA	TRBV7-2	TRBJ2-1	TRBD2	TGTGCCAGCAGCTTAGGTACCGGGACTAGCAGTGAGCAGTTCTTC	CASSLGTGTSSEQFF
NA	TRBV5-4	TRBJ2-5	TRBD2	TGTGCCAGCAGCGTAACTAGCGGGGGGACTAAGACCCAGTACTTC	CASSVTSGGTKTQYF
NA	TRBV18	TRBJ2-3	NA	TGTGCCAGCTCACCTCGAAGGAGCACAGATACGCAGTATTTT	CASSPRRSTDTQYF
once	TRBV18	TRBJ2-1	NA	TGTGCCAGCTCACCTAATCCGCAGGGTTTCCATGAGCAGTTCTTC	CASSPNPQGFHEQFF
few	TRBV3-1/TRBV3-2	TRBJ1-3	NA	TGTGCCAGCAGCCAGGAAGTTTCGGGAACTGGAAACACCATATATTTT	CASSQEVSGTGNTIYF
few	TRBV9	TRBJ1-1	NA	TGTGCCAGCAGCGTAGCATGGGGTGATAACACTGAAGCTTTCTTT	CASSVAWGDNTEAFF
NA	TRBV6-5	TRBJ2-1	NA	TGTGCCAGCAGTTACTCGGACAGCGACAATGAGCAGTTCTTC	CASSYSDSDNEQFF
NA	TRBV2	TRBJ1-5	NA	TGTGCCAGCAGTGTTAGACAAAATCAGCCCCAGCATTTT	CASSVRQNQPQHF
NA	TRBV5-1	TRBJ2-1	NA	TGCGCCAGCAGCTTGGTGGCCAGGAGATACAATGAGCAGTTCTTC	CASSLVARRYNEQFF